These T cell receptor beta chains were read from a single sample in a study of OX40 agonist ivuxolimab in advanced cancers. Clones were read by immunoSEQ multiplex PCR, and TCRdb kept only the in-frame ones, dropping some. The repertoire has some 60,000 clones, roughly 84% of them found once; the top ten carry around 26%. This specimen consisted of CD4+ or CD8+ T cells sorted from blood, obtained in a trial of the OX40 agonist ivuxolimab. These receptors came from an adult with an advanced solid tumor such as melanoma, head and neck, liver or kidney cancer. The CDR3 runs from the conserved cysteine through the conserved F or W. D genes are given only for firm matches. Clone size is not always given. Where it is, it says once, few, many or a class for expanded clones.

d_gene	v_gene	abundance	j_gene	CDR3nt	CDR3aa
TRBD2	TRBV5-4	NA	TRBJ2-5	TGTGCCAGCAGGCCGGGACTAGCGGGTCTGGAGACCCAGTACTTC	CASRPGLAGLETQYF
NA	TRBV5-6	NA	TRBJ2-5	TGTGCCAGCAGCTCGACTAAGAGGTCACGGGGGCAAGAGACCCAGTACTTC	CASSSTKRSRGQETQYF
TRBD1	TRBV30	few	TRBJ1-5	TGTGCCTGGAGTGGACAGGGGGGACAGCCCCAGCATTTT	CAWSGQGGQPQHF
NA	TRBV30	NA	TRBJ1-2	TGTGCCTGGAGTCACATCCAGGGGAATAGGGGCTACACCTTC	CAWSHIQGNRGYTF
NA	TRBV28	NA	TRBJ1-6	TGTGCCAGCAGTCACCCCTCCTCGGTAATTGACCATTCACCCCTCCACTTT	CASSHPSSVIDHSPLHF
NA	TRBV5-1	NA	TRBJ2-7	TGCGCCAGCAGCTTGGGACTTACCTACGAGCAGTACTTC	CASSLGLTYEQYF
TRBD1	TRBV25-1	once	TRBJ1-3	TGTGCCAGCAGTGAATATGGAGACAGGGCTGGAAACACCATATATTTT	CASSEYGDRAGNTIYF
NA	TRBV9	NA	TRBJ2-1	TGTGCCAGCAGCGTTCGCGGGGGCGCATCCTACAATGAGCAGTTCTTC	CASSVRGGASYNEQFF
NA	TRBV6-5	NA	TRBJ2-2	TGTGCCAGCAGTTATAAGGGGGAGGCCGGGGAGCTGTTTTTT	CASSYKGEAGELFF
NA	TRBV5-4	NA	TRBJ2-3	TGTGCCAGCAGCGGGGGGGGCTCGCGCCTGCTAAGCACAGATACGCAGTATTTT	CASSGGGSRLLSTDTQYF
NA	TRBV29-1	NA	TRBJ1-1	TGCAGCGCCCTGGGTGGCAGGGAGCATTCCACTGAAGCTTTCTTT	CSALGGREHSTEAFF
NA	TRBV28	NA	TRBJ1-5	TGTGCCAGCAGTTTAGGCATAACCCCAGGTCAGCCCCAGCATTTT	CASSLGITPGQPQHF
NA	TRBV19	NA	TRBJ1-5	TGTGCCAGTAGTATACGGGGAGAATATCAGCCCCAGCATTTT	CASSIRGEYQPQHF
TRBD2	TRBV5-1	NA	TRBJ2-7	TGCGCCAGCAGCTACGGGACTAGCGGGTACGCCTACGAGCAGTACTTC	CASSYGTSGYAYEQYF
NA	TRBV7-9	NA	TRBJ2-7	TGTGCCAGCAGCTTTACTTGGGACATCTCCTACGAGCAGTACTTC	CASSFTWDISYEQYF
NA	TRBV2	NA	TRBJ2-1	TGTGCCAGCAGTGATGAGCGATCCGAGCAGTTCTTC	CASSDERSEQFF
TRBD1	TRBV12-5	NA	TRBJ2-1	TGTGCTAGTGCCCGCAGGGGGCAACCCTACAATGAGCAGTTCTTC	CASARRGQPYNEQFF
NA	TRBV19	NA	TRBJ2-3	TGTGCCAGTAGTACCGAGGGGCCAGGATATAGCACAGATACGCAGTATTTT	CASSTEGPGYSTDTQYF
TRBD1	TRBV5-1	NA	TRBJ1-2	TGCGCCAGCAGTTATCGGACAGGAAACTATGGCTACACCTTC	CASSYRTGNYGYTF
NA	TRBV7-8	once	TRBJ2-7	TGTGCCAGCAGCCCCCTCGGACAGACCTACGAGCAGTACTTC	CASSPLGQTYEQYF
TRBD1	TRBV6-1	once	TRBJ2-3	TGTGCCAGCAGTGACTATCGGACAGGGTCGGGCACAGATACGCAGTATTTT	CASSDYRTGSGTDTQYF
NA	TRBV6-5	NA	TRBJ1-2	TGTGCCAGCAGGCCAGGGCCAGTAGCCTACACCTTC	CASRPGPVAYTF
TRBD1	TRBV18	NA	TRBJ1-2	TGTGCCAGCATCCGGGAGGGGGCTTATGGCTACACCTTC	CASIREGAYGYTF